A single sample is the source of the 21 T cell receptor beta chains below, sequenced in a study of blood T cell repertoires in COVID-19. The assay was immunoSEQ multiplex PCR, and TCRdb's table has in-frame clones only and misses some. The data show fewer than 90,000 clones, 75% seen once. Sequencing was performed on peripheral blood. Every receptor here comes from a woman in her fifties or sixties with acute or convalescent COVID-19.

This clone was observed a handful of times. The chain has TRBV12-3 or TRBV12-4 and TRBJ1-2; 10 bases fit TRBD1. Trimming took 5 bases from V and 7 from J; bases not matched to a gene: 4. CDR3 length equals 13 residues. In DNA, the CDR3 is TGTGCCAGCAGTGGACAGGGGGATCGTGGCTACACCTTC. Translating gives CASSGQGDRGYTF.

This chain uses TRBV28 with TRBJ1-5; no clear D gene. V lost 2 bases to trimming and J lost 3 bases, with 14 bases between them. CDR1 and CDR2 (germline): MDHEN, SYDVKM. This CDR3 has 16 residues. The CDR3 region is CASSLIWQVINQPQHF. The CDR3 DNA follows: TGTGCCAGCAGTTTAATCTGGCAGGTGATCAATCAGCCCCAGCATTTT.

CDR3 amino acids: CASRRGGHSYNEQFF. Written as DNA, the CDR3 is TGTGCCAGCAGACGGGGGGGCCACTCCTACAATGAGCAGTTCTTC. This chain links TRBV5-8 with TRBJ2-1; 8 bases align to TRBD2. V shed 5 bases, J shed 0 bases, and the junction held 4 bases outside the gene matches. The CDR3 consists of 15 residues. Germline V gene data show CDR1 as SGHTS and CDR2 as YDEGEE.

This clone was recorded a few times. This chain links TRBV6-2 or TRBV6-3 with TRBJ2-1, with D perhaps matching TRBD1 (6 bases). Trimming stripped 4 bases from V and 15 bases from J, with 16 bases between. This CDR3 comprises 12 residues. Germline CDR1 and CDR2: MNHEY and SVGEGT. CDR3 residues: CASSLPLGHPFF. The CDR3, as DNA: TGTGCCAGCAGTTTACCTTTGGGACACCCGTTCTTC.

This rearrangement joins TRBV10-3 to TRBJ1-2; 7 positions match TRBD1. Germline lookup yields CDR1 ENHRY and CDR2 SYGVKD. CDR3 length: 15 amino acids. Trimming removed 7 bases from V and 9 bases from J; junction bases left unmatched: 17. As DNA, the CDR3 is TGTGCCATCACCGGACAAGCAGGGGGAGGTGAGCGCTACACCTTC. This codes for CAITGQAGGGERYTF.

The rearrangement uses TRBV29-1 and TRBJ2-7; 8 nucleotides align to TRBD2. With 6 bases clipped from V and 2 bases from J, the junction kept 12 bases outside the gene matches. The CDR3 spans 15 residues. CDR1 and CDR2 from the germline V gene are SQVTM and ANQGSEA. The CDR3 loop is CSVQGVSGAPYEQYF. The DNA of the CDR3 is TGCAGCGTCCAAGGGGTTAGCGGGGCCCCCTACGAGCAGTACTTC.

The chain carries TRBV6-5 and TRBJ2-3; tentatively, D is TRBD2 (6 bases). V was shortened by 4 bases and J by 2 bases, with 16 bases between the two germline ends. The germline CDR1 and CDR2 sequences are MNHEY and SVGAGI. The CDR3 consists of 16 residues. CDR3 sequence reads: CASSLRGSGSTDTQYF. In nucleotides, the CDR3 is TGTGCCAGCAGTTTACGCGGTAGCGGCTCCACAGATACGCAGTATTTT.

This sequence joins TRBV19 and TRBJ2-3, with 10 nucleotides matching TRBD2. Germline assignment: CDR1 LNHDA and CDR2 SQIVND (reference sequence). The CDR3 spans 15 residues. V lost 5 bases and J lost 1; bases outside the gene matches: 3. The CDR3 DNA sequence: TGTGCCAGTAGTTTAGCGGGGGGCCGCACAGATACGCAGTATTTT. Translated, it gives CASSLAGGRTDTQYF.

This clone was counted once. The chain recombines TRBV6-6 with TRBJ2-7; 9 positions agree with TRBD1. Trimming at V came to 5 bases and at J to 7 bases, leaving 12 bases not matched to a gene. Germline CDR1 MNHNY, CDR2 SVGAGI (reference sequence). The CDR3 runs to 15 residues. The CDR3 reads CASSPLDRGSKEQYF. The CDR3 coding sequence is TGTGCCAGCAGTCCTCTGGACAGGGGCAGCAAAGAGCAGTACTTC.

The genes are TRBV7-9 and TRBJ1-2; 9 positions agree with TRBD1. The CDR3 has 12 amino acids. In germline, CDR1 is SEHNR, CDR2 FQNEAQ (reference sequence). Trimming at V came to 4 bases and at J to 7 bases, leaving 1 base not matched to a gene. The CDR3, as DNA: TGTGCCAGCAGCTGGGACAGGGCTGGCTACACCTTC. Translation: CASSWDRAGYTF.

The gene calls are TRBV4-3 and TRBJ1-6; a possible D gene is TRBD1 (6 bases). With 5 bases removed from V and 5 bases from J, the gap between germline ends came to 16 bases. The CDR3 length is 16 residues. Germline CDR1 LGHNA, CDR2 YSLEER. The CDR3 region is CASSLRAAGDNSPLHF. The CDR3 DNA follows: TGCGCCAGCAGCTTGAGAGCGGCAGGGGATAATTCACCCCTCCACTTT.

V usage is TRBV6-5 and J usage is TRBJ2-7, with D possibly matching TRBD2 (7 bases). This CDR3 has 15 amino acids. V dropped 6 bases and J dropped 2 bases, with 17 bases sitting between them. Germline CDR1 is MNHEY and CDR2 is SVGAGI. DNA of the CDR3: TGTGCCAGCAGACCCTCGGGCGGGGGCGCCTACGAGCAGTACTTC. It specifies CASRPSGGGAYEQYF.

This chain connects TRBV27 to TRBJ1-1, with D maybe TRBD1 (5 bases). The germline V and J ends were trimmed by 3 bases and 3 bases, with 8 bases remaining between them. CDR1 is MNHEY, CDR2 SMNVEV, per germline (reference sequence). The length of the CDR3 is 13 residues. The CDR3 loop reads CASSFKGDTEAFF. Here the CDR3 DNA reads TGTGCCAGCAGTTTCAAAGGGGACACTGAAGCTTTCTTT.

This clone was seen at least ten times. V usage is TRBV30 and J usage is TRBJ2-7, with D tentatively TRBD1 (6 bases). Per germline, CDR1 GTSNPN and CDR2 SVGIG (reference sequence). V lost 2 bases and J lost 13, with 21 bases in between. The CDR3 has 13 amino acids. The CDR3 DNA is TGTGCCTGGAGTAGTGGGGACATTAGCATCCGTTACTTC. It yields the protein CAWSSGDISIRYF. Variable domain in full (rest from reference TRBV30 and TRBJ2-7): SQTIHQWPATLVQPVGSPLSLECTVEGTSNPNLYWYRQAAGRGLQLLFYSVGIGQISSEVPQNLSASRPQDRQFILSSKKLLLSDSGFYLCAWSSGDISIRYFGPGTRLTVT.

This chain uses TRBV30 with TRBJ1-1; 12 bases match TRBD1. CDR1 GTSNPN and CDR2 SVGIG come from the germline V gene (reference sequence). With V trimmed by 3 bases and J by 6 bases, 5 bases remained unmatched. CDR3 length equals 14 residues. Written as DNA, the CDR3 is TGTGCCTGGAGCGCGGGACAGGGGGCCGCTGAAGCTTTCTTT. Translating gives CAWSAGQGAAEAFF.

The V gene is TRBV10-3, the J gene TRBJ2-2; a weak D match, TRBD2 (5 bases). The CDR3 has 16 amino acids. CDR1 ENHRY and CDR2 SYGVKD come from the germline V gene. Trimming cost V 0 bases and J 5 bases, with 13 bases left between them. CDR3 bases: TGTGCCATCAGTGAGTCGACGGGAATGGGGACCGGGGAGCTGTTTTTT. It translates to CAISESTGMGTGELFF.

This chain links TRBV5-1 with TRBJ2-7, with D possibly matching TRBD2 (5 bases). CDR3 length equals 12 residues. Deletions cut 4 bases from V and 3 bases from J, with 8 bases between. Germline CDR1 reads SGHRS; CDR2 reads YFSETQ. The CDR3 reads CASSPGNYEQYF. CDR3 in DNA: TGCGCCAGCAGCCCCGGGAACTACGAGCAGTACTTC.

CDR3 bases: TGTGCCAGCAGTTTAGCGCAGGGGGCGCTTCTCGATTCACCCCTCCACTTT. It codes for CASSLAQGALLDSPLHF. The chain is built from TRBV27 and TRBJ1-6; 8 bases match TRBD1. This CDR3 region has 17 residues. CDR1 is MNHEY, CDR2 SMNVEV, per germline (reference sequence). V trimming: 2 bases; J trimming: 8 bases; junction bases outside the gene matches: 11.

V usage is TRBV3-1 (or the pseudogene TRBV3-2) and J usage is TRBJ2-6; possibly TRBD2 for D (7 bases). There are 22 residues in the CDR3. V was clipped by 0 bases and J by 2 bases, with 26 bases between them. Germline V gene lookup returns CDR1 LGHDT and CDR2 YNNKEL (reference sequence). The DNA for the CDR3 is TGTGCCAGCAGCCAAGATGGTTCGGGGGGCGATTTCGGTCGCCCTGGGGCCAACGTCCTGACTTTC. Residues: CASSQDGSGGDFGRPGANVLTF.

V and J are TRBV15 and TRBJ1-2; the D is unclear. V lost 0 bases, J lost 3 bases, and 2 bases lay in between. This CDR3 is built from 12 residues. The germline gives CDR1 LNHNV, CDR2 YYDKDF (reference sequence). DNA of the CDR3: TGTGCCACCAGCAGAGACTACTATGGCTACACCTTC. It is translated as CATSRDYYGYTF.

This clone was detected only a few times. The chain recombines TRBV3-1 (or the pseudogene TRBV3-2) with TRBJ2-3; 10 positions agree with TRBD2. The CDR3 has 20 residues. V was clipped by 0 bases and J by 2 bases; unmatched bases: 14. Germline V lookup: CDR1 LGHDT, CDR2 YNNKEL (reference sequence). The chain's CDR3 is CASSQDRVAGGRIPTDTQYF. CDR3 DNA: TGTGCCAGCAGCCAAGATAGGGTAGCGGGGGGCCGCATACCCACAGATACGCAGTATTTT.